The rows below give T cell receptor beta chains drawn from one sample of a study of cytomegalovirus exposure and HLA in healthy donors. Assay: immunoSEQ multiplex PCR; the TCRdb copy retains only in-frame clones and omits some. This sample has 100,000 to 150,000 clones, with around 72% found just once. The specimen sequenced was PBMCs. These receptors came from a human donor in good health. Each CDR3 is given with its conserved first and last residue. The order of the fields is V gene, D gene, clone size, J gene, CDR3 protein, CDR3 DNA. A D gene is named only where the DNA matches it firmly. Some rows have no size entry. The others give once, few or many, or a class for an expanded clone.

>TRBV7-9|TRBD1|.|TRBJ2-7
CSSSDFAPGQDYEQYF
TGTTCCAGCAGCGACTTCGCCCCGGGACAGGACTACGAGCAGTACTTC
>TRBV5-1|TRBD1|.|TRBJ2-5
CASSFTGQYQETQYF
TGCGCCAGCAGCTTCACGGGACAGTACCAAGAGACCCAGTACTTC
>TRBV5-1|.|few|TRBJ1-1
CASSLRVNTEAFF
TGCGCCAGCAGCTTAAGAGTGAACACTGAAGCTTTCTTT
>TRBV6-5|.|.|TRBJ1-1
CASSSVAQAFF
TGTGCCAGCAGTTCCGTAGCCCAAGCTTTCTTT
>TRBV7-9|TRBD1|.|TRBJ1-2
CASSATRDREAYGYTF
TGTGCCAGCAGCGCAACCCGGGACAGGGAGGCCTATGGCTACACCTTC
>TRBV7-2|TRBD2|few|TRBJ2-7
CASSLELAGGGNEQYF
TGTGCCAGCAGCTTGGAACTAGCGGGCGGCGGGAACGAGCAGTACTTC
>TRBV5-1|TRBD2|few|TRBJ2-1
CASSPLGAGGAYNEQFF
TGCGCCAGCAGCCCGTTGGGAGCGGGAGGGGCCTACAATGAGCAGTTCTTC
>TRBV7-2|TRBD2|.|TRBJ2-7
CASSLATGTSLYEQYF
TGTGCCAGCAGCTTAGCCACCGGGACTAGCTTGTACGAGCAGTACTTC
>TRBV30|TRBD1|.|TRBJ1-2
CAWSVIGQGNYGYTF
TGTGCCTGGAGTGTTATAGGACAGGGGAACTATGGCTACACCTTC
>TRBV30|.|.|TRBJ2-3
CAWSALGDTQYF
TGTGCCTGGAGTGCACTAGGAGATACGCAGTATTTT
>TRBV4-3|.|.|TRBJ1-1
CASSQFYAGNPAGKNTEAFF
TGCGCCAGCAGCCAGTTCTATGCAGGGAACCCCGCCGGAAAGAACACTGAAGCTTTCTTT
>TRBV7-6|.|.|TRBJ2-7
CASSLSQGGSYEQYF
TGTGCCAGCAGCTTAAGTCAGGGGGGCTCCTACGAGCAGTACTTC
>TRBV6-5|.|.|TRBJ2-5
CASSYSSETQYF
TGTGCCAGCAGTTACTCATCTGAGACCCAGTACTTC